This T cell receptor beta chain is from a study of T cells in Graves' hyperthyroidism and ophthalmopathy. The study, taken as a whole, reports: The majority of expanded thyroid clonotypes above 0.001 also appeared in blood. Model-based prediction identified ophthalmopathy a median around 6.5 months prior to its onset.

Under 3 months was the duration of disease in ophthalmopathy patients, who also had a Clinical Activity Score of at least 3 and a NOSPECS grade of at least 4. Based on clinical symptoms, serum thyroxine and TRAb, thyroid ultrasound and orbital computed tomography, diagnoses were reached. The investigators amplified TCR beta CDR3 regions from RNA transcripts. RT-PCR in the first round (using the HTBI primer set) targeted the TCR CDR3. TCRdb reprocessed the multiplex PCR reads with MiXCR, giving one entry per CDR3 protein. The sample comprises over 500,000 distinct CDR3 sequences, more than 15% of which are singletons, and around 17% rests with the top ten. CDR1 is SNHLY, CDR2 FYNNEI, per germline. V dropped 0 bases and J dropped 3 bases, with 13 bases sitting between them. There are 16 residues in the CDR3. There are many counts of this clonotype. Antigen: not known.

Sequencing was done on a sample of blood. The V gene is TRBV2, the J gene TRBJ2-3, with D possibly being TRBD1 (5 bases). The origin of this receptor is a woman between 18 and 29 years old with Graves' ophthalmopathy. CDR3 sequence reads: CASSEAPGYRTDTQYF. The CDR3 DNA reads TGTGCCAGCAGTGAAGCGCCAGGGTATAGGACAGATACGCAGTATTTT.